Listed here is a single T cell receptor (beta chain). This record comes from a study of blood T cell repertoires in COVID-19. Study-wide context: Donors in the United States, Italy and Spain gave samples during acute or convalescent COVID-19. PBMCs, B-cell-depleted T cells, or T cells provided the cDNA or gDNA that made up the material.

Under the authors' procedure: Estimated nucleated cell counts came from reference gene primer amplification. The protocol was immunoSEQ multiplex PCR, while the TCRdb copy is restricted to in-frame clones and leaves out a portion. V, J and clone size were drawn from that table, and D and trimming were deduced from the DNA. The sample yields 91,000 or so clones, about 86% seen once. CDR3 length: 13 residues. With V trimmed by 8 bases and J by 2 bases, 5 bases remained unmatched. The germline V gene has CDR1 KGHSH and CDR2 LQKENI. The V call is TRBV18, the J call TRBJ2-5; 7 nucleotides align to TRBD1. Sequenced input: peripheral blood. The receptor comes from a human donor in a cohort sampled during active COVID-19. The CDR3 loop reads CASTKQGQETQYF. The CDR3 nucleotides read TGTGCCAGCACTAAACAGGGGCAAGAGACCCAGTACTTC.